This T cell receptor (beta chain) originates from a study of chemoradiotherapy in HPV16-positive cancers. Across the whole study: Candidate HPV-specific T-cell clones and common TCR motifs came from functional assays in two HPV16-positive patients. Overall study findings and caveats: During treatment, candidate HPV-specific clones and E7-related motifs expanded in tumor. For HPV16-positive patients, expanding HPV-responsive T cells associated with longer recurrence-free survival. The functional HPV-specific definition rests on just a couple of HPV16-positive patients.

TCRdb's table, derived via immunoSEQ multiplex PCR, lists solely in-frame clones and lacks some. The table has 12,000 or so clones, roughly 90% seen once. The germline V and J ends were trimmed by 5 bases and 7 bases, with 18 bases remaining between them. The CDR3 totals 14 residues. Germline CDR1 is SGHAT and CDR2 is FQNNGV. In the case of this clone: The antigen remains unidentified.

The TCR originated in a human donor with HPV-associated anogenital cancer. This specimen was acquired from a patient who underwent chemoradiotherapy. The rearrangement links TRBV11-2 to TRBJ2-7, with D tentatively TRBD2 (6 bases). CDR3 loop: CASSPGRRVGEQYF. The DNA for the CDR3 is TGTGCCAGCAGCCCCGGGCGGAGGGTGGGGGAGCAGTACTTC.